Each of the 9 T cell receptor beta chains below was sequenced from the same sample in a study of cytomegalovirus exposure and HLA in healthy donors. This PCR relied on a set of 60 Vbeta primers and 13 Jbeta primers. Some clones are missing from TCRdb's copy, which holds only in-frame ones; the method was immunoSEQ multiplex PCR. The sample lists more than 95,000 clones, almost 80% occurring once. Source material: PBMCs. The receptors here all came from a man aged 55 to 70 in good health and CMV-seropositive.

The chain uses TRBV19 and TRBJ1-5; possibly TRBD1 for D (6 bases). The CDR3 spans 14 residues. In germline, CDR1 is LNHDA, CDR2 SQIVND (reference sequence). Trimming took off 7 bases at V and 0 bases at J, with 10 bases between the two ends. The CDR3 here is CASTGQISNQPQHF. The CDR3 DNA follows: TGTGCCAGTACCGGACAGATTAGCAATCAGCCCCAGCATTTT.

This chain joins TRBV27 and TRBJ2-2; maybe TRBD1 (6 bases). Trimming removed 6 bases from V and 7 bases from J, with 15 bases in between. The germline gives CDR1 MNHEY, CDR2 SMNVEV (reference sequence). The CDR3 sequence is 14 residues long. CDR3 region: CASSYRDTIGELFF. The CDR3 DNA sequence: TGTGCCAGCAGCTACAGGGATACCATCGGGGAGCTGTTTTTT.

The rearrangement joins TRBV10-1 to TRBJ2-3; 9 nucleotides line up with TRBD2. The CDR3 totals 15 residues. V dropped 6 bases and J dropped 0; count of bases not matched to a gene: 4. Looked up from germline, CDR1 is WNHNN and CDR2 is SYGVQD (reference sequence). DNA of the CDR3: TGCGCCAGCAGCGGACTAGCGACAAGCACAGATACGCAGTATTTT. Protein: CASSGLATSTDTQYF.

This clone was observed a handful of times. V gene TRBV6-6 combines with J gene TRBJ2-2, with D maybe TRBD1 (6 bases). The germline gives CDR1 MNHNY, CDR2 SVGAGI (reference sequence). The V gene lost 2 bases and the J gene lost 6 bases, with 13 bases spanning the gap. This CDR3 contains 15 residues. The CDR3 protein is CASSYDPTGSGELFF. Here the CDR3 DNA reads TGTGCCAGCAGTTACGATCCCACAGGGTCCGGGGAGCTGTTTTTT.

The chain links TRBV6-1 to TRBJ2-5; 8 bases fit TRBD2. This CDR3 has 16 amino acids. CDR1 and CDR2 from the germline V gene are MNHNS and SASEGT. Trimming took 1 base from V and 4 from J; bases not matched to a gene: 8. CDR3 residues: CASSEESGGRPETQYF. CDR3 sequence (DNA): TGTGCCAGCAGTGAAGAGAGCGGGGGCCGTCCAGAGACCCAGTACTTC.

The chain couples TRBV7-9 to TRBJ2-1, with 10 bases fitting TRBD2. The CDR3 contains 13 residues. Germline lookup yields CDR1 SEHNR and CDR2 FQNEAQ (reference sequence). Losses at the gene ends were 9 bases for V and 10 bases for J; bases not matched to a gene: 9. The CDR3 here is CARTGLAGEEQFF. The CDR3 nucleotides read TGTGCCAGAACCGGGCTAGCGGGGGAAGAGCAGTTCTTC.

This clone was seen once. The rearrangement joins TRBV4-2 to TRBJ2-5; TRBD2 agrees at 8 bases. CDR3 length: 15 amino acids. CDR1 LGHNA and CDR2 YNFKEQ come from the germline V gene. Trimming cost V 5 bases and J 5 bases; bases outside gene matches: 10. CDR3 region: CASSATGGAGETQYF. The CDR3 nucleotides are TGTGCCAGCAGCGCCACCGGGGGGGCCGGGGAGACCCAGTACTTC.

The table lists this clone with a few counts. CDR3 sequence: CASSVTTQETQYF. The CDR3 DNA follows: TGTGCCAGCAGCGTGACTACTCAAGAGACCCAGTACTTC. The rearrangement joins TRBV7-9 to TRBJ2-5, with a weak D call TRBD2 (5 bases). V lost 5 bases and J lost 2, with 9 bases in between. The CDR3 runs to 13 residues. CDR1 and CDR2 from the germline V gene are SEHNR and FQNEAQ (reference sequence).

The chain has TRBV7-2 and TRBJ2-1, with a weak D call TRBD2 (7 bases). The germline V gene has CDR1 SGHTA and CDR2 FQGNSA. The CDR3 covers 15 residues. Trimming took 5 bases from V and 4 from J, leaving 15 bases between them. In DNA, the CDR3 is TGTGCCAGCAGCACACAACAGGGAGGGTACAATGAGCAGTTCTTC. Residues: CASSTQQGGYNEQFF.